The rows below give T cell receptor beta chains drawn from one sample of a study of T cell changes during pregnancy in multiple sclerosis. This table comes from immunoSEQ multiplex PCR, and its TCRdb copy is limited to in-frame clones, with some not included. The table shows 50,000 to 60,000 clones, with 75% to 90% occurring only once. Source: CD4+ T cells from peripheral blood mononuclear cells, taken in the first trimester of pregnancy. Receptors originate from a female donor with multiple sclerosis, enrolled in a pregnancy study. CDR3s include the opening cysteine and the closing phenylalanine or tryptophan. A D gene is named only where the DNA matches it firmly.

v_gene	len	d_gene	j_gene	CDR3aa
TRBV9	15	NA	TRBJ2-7	CASSVGPGTHYEQYF
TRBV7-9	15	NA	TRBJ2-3	CASSLEGFGTDTQYF
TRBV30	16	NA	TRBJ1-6	CAWSGRGSSYNSPLHF
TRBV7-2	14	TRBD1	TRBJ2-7	CASSPDRGRDEQYF
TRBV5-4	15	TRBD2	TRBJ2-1	CASSLVSGGGNEQFF
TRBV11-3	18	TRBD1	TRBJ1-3	CASSPGQPWTSSGNTIYF
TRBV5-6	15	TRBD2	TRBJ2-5	CASSAFGGSQETQYF
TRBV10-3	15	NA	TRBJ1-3	CAISPGHSSGNTIYF
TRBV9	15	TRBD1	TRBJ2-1	CASSSDRERPNEQFF
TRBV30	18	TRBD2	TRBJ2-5	CAWSPLGVKAGGPETQYF
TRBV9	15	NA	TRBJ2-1	CASSVGWANHNEQFF
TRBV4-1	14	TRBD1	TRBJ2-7	CASSPTGLGYEQYF
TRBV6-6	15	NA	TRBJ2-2	CASREGALSAGELFF
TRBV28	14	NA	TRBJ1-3	CASSFRGSGNTIYF
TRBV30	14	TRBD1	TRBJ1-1	CAWSYRGMNTEAFF
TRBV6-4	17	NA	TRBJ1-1	CASSDSRRGATYSEAFF
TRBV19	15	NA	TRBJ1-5	CASRPLGTGDQPQHF
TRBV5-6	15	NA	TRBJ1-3	CASSRRQIPGNTIYF
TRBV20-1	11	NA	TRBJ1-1	CSAPRDTEAFF
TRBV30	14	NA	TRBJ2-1	CAWTGGSGWNEQFF
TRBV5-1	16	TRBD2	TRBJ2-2	CASALRGGRNTGELFF
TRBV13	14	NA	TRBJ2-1	CASKVAGLGSGQFF
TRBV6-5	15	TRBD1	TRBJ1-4	CASSTGQGGNEKLFF
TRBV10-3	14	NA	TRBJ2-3	CAISESRGVDTQYF
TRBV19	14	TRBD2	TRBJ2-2	CASSRGGRTGELFF
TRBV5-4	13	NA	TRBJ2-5	CASSLVAEETQYF
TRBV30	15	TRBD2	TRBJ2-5	CAGRTSGGFQETQYF
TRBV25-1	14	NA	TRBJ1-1	CASSESTVGAEAFF
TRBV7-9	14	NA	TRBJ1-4	CASSLRQINEKLFF
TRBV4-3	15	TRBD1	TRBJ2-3	CASSPQTGITDTQYF
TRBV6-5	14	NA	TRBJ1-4	CASSYSDSWEKLFF
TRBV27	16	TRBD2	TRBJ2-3	CASSGRGGLGTDTQYF
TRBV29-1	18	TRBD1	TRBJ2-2	CSSRGEGDRGTNTGELFF
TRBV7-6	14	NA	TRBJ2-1	CASSLVGTHNEQFF
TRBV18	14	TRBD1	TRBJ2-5	CASSQNRGGETQYF
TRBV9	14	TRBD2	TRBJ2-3	CASSESGGTDTQYF
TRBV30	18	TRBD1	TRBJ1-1	CAWSPKDRGVRVDTEAFF
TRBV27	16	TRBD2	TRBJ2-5	CASRATSGRARETQYF
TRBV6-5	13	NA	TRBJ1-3	CASSYSAGNTIYF
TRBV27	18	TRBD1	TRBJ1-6	CASSKRTGASTGNLALHF
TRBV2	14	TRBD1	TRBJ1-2	CASSRDSPNYGYTF
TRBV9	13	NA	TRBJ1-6	CASSDRTDSPLHF
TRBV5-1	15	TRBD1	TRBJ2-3	CASSGGDRDTDTQYF
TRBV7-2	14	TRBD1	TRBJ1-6	CASSLYWDSSPLHF
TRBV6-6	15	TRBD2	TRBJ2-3	CATGLSRRGADTQYF
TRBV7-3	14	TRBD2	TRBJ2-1	CASSLSGTSNEQFF